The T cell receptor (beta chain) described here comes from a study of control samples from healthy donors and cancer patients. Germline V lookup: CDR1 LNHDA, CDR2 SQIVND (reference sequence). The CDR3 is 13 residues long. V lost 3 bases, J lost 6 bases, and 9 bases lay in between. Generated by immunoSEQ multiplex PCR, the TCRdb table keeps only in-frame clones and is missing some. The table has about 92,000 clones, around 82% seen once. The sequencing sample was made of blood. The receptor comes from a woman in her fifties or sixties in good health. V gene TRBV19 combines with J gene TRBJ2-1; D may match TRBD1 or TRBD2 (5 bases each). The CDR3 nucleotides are TGTGCCAGTAGTATGGGGACGAGCAATGAGCAGTTCTTC. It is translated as CASSMGTSNEQFF.